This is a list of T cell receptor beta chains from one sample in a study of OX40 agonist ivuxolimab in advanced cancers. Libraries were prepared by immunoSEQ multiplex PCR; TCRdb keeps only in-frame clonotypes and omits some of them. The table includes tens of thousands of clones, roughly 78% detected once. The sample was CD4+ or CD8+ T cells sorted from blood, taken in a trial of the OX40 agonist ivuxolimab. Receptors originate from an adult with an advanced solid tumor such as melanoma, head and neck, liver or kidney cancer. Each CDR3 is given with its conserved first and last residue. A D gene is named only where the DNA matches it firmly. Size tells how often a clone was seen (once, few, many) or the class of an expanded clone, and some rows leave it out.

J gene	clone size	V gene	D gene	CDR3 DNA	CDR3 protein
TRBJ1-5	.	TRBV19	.	TGTGCCAGTAGTATAGACGGGGAGATTCAGCCCCAGCATTTT	CASSIDGEIQPQHF
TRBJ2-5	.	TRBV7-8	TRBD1	TGTGCCAGCAGCTACGGACAGGAGGAGACCCAGTACTTC	CASSYGQEETQYF
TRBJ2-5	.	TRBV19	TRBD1	TGTGCCAGTAGAGGGGGCACTGAAGAGACCCAGTACTTC	CASRGGTEETQYF
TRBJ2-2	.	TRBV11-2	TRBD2	TGTGCCAGCAGCTTAGATCGTGTAGCGGGAGGGGACACCGGGGAGCTGTTTTTT	CASSLDRVAGGDTGELFF
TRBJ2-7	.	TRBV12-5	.	TGTGCTAGTGGGGTCAGCGGAACCATCTACGAGCAGTACTTC	CASGVSGTIYEQYF
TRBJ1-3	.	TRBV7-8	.	TGTGCCAGCAGCTTCCAAGGGGGAAACACCATATATTTT	CASSFQGGNTIYF
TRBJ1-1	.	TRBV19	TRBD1	TGTGCCAGTAGTAGACAGGGGAATGAAGCTTTCTTT	CASSRQGNEAFF
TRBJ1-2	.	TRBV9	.	TGTGCCGGCCCCCCGAGGGACTATGGCTACACCTTC	CAGPPRDYGYTF
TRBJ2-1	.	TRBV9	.	TGTGCCAGCAGCGTAGGGACTTACAATGAGCAGTTCTTC	CASSVGTYNEQFF
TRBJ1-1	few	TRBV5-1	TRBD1	TGCGCCAGCAGCCCCCAGGGGGCAAGCATGAACACTGAAGCTTTCTTT	CASSPQGASMNTEAFF
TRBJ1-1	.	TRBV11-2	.	TGTGCCAGCAGCGCGGCCTCCAGCGGCACTGAAGCTTTCTTT	CASSAASSGTEAFF
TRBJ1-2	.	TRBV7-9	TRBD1	TGTGCCAGCAGCCCAACGGACAGGAAATCCTACACCTTC	CASSPTDRKSYTF
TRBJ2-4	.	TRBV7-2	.	TGTGCCAGCAGCTTACTGTACCGGACGGGCATTCAGTACTTC	CASSLLYRTGIQYF
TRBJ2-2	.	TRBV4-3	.	TGCGCCAGCAGCCATCTTCAGGGAACCGGGGAGCTGTTTTTT	CASSHLQGTGELFF
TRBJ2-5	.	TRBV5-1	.	TGCGCCAGCAGGGCGGGGTTAAATGGTCAAGAGACCCAGTACTTC	CASRAGLNGQETQYF
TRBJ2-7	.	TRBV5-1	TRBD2	TGCGCCAGCAGCTTGGGACTAGCGGGAGCCTACGAGCAGTACTTC	CASSLGLAGAYEQYF
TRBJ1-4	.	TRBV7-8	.	TGTGCCAGCAGCGCTGCCCCACTGGCAGGAACTAATGAAAAACTGTTTTTT	CASSAAPLAGTNEKLFF
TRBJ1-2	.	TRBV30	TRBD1	TGTGCCTCCCCTTTAGGGACAGGATCTAACACGATCTATGGCTACACCTTC	CASPLGTGSNTIYGYTF
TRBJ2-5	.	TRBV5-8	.	TGTGCCAGCAGCCCATCAGAGACCCAGTACTTC	CASSPSETQYF
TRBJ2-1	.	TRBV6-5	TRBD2	TGTGCCAGCAGGCCGGGGACTAGAGGGTCGGTTGAGCAGTTCTTC	CASRPGTRGSVEQFF
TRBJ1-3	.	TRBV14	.	TGTGCCAGCAGCCAAGAGATGTACTCTGGAAACACCATATATTTT	CASSQEMYSGNTIYF
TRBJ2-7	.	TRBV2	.	TGTGCCAGCAGCTCCCGAACAGGCACCTACGAGCAGTACTTC	CASSSRTGTYEQYF
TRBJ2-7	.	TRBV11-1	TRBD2	TGTGCCAGCAGCTATAGCGGGAGGGCCGAAGGCGAGCAGTACTTC	CASSYSGRAEGEQYF
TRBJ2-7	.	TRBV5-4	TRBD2	TGTGCCAGCAGCTTGTTCCAGCTAGCGGGAACCTACGAGCAGTACTTC	CASSLFQLAGTYEQYF
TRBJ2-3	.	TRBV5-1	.	TGCGCCAGCAGCTTGGGACAGGAGGCAGATACGCAGTATTTT	CASSLGQEADTQYF
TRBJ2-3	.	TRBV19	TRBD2	TGTGCCAGTAGTCGGACTAGCCCCAAGGATACGCAGTATTTT	CASSRTSPKDTQYF
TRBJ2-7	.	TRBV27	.	TGTGCCAGCACCCTAATCCGGGGTTTAGGCGAGCAGTACTTC	CASTLIRGLGEQYF
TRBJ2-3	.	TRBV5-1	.	TGCGCCAGCAGCTTGGGTGAGCAGGGCGGGACGCAGTATTTT	CASSLGEQGGTQYF
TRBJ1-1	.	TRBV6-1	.	TGTGCCAGCAGAAGGGAGATGAACACTGAAGCTTTCTTT	CASRREMNTEAFF
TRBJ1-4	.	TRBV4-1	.	TGCGCCAGCAGCCACCCAGAGTCGGAAAAACTGTTTTTT	CASSHPESEKLFF
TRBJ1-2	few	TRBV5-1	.	TGCGCCAGCAGCCGTGACAGTGACTATGGCTACACCTTC	CASSRDSDYGYTF
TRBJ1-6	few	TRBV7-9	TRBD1	TGTGCCAGCAGCTTTGGGGCAGGGGGCCCTAATTACCTCCACTTT	CASSFGAGGPNYLHF
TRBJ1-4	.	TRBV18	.	TGTGCCAGCTCCTTTAGGCGAAATGAAAAACTGTTTTTT	CASSFRRNEKLFF
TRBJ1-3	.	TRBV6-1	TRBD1	TGTGCCAGCAGTAATGGACAGGCTCCTGGAAACACCATATATTTT	CASSNGQAPGNTIYF
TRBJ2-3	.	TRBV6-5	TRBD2	TGTGCCAGCAGTCCTAGCGGGTTCACAGATACGCAGTATTTT	CASSPSGFTDTQYF
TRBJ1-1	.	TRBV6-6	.	TGTGCCAGCAGTTACTCGTCAGGGGTCGAGGCTTTCTTT	CASSYSSGVEAFF
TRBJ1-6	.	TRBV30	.	TGTGCCTGGAGGTCCAGGAGCTATTATAATTCACCCCTCCACTTT	CAWRSRSYYNSPLHF
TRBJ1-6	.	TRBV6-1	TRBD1	TGTGCCAGCAACCGAGGGGGGACAGGGGATTCACCCCTCCACTTT	CASNRGGTGDSPLHF
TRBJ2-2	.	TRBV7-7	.	TGTGCTAGCAGCTTATTCCTAGACAACAAAGTGGGCGGGGAGCTGTTTTTT	CASSLFLDNKVGGELFF
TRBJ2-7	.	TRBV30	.	TGTGCCTGGATGGGTCAAACAGCAACTTACTACGAGCAGTACTTC	CAWMGQTATYYEQYF
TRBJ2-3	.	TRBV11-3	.	TGTGCCAGCAGCTCCCGGGATAGCTCAGATACGCAGTATTTT	CASSSRDSSDTQYF
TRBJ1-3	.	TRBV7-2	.	TGTGCCAGCAGCTTAGCGGGATTGGGAAACACCATATATTTT	CASSLAGLGNTIYF
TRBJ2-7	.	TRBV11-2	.	TGTGCCAGCAGCTTTGGGACTCACCCCTCCTACGAGCAGTACTTC	CASSFGTHPSYEQYF
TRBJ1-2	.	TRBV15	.	TGTGCCACCAGCCCGCAGGGTGAGGACTATGGCTACACCTTC	CATSPQGEDYGYTF
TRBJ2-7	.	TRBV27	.	TGTGCCAGCAGTTTGGCCAGGGCTACCTACGAGCAGTACTTC	CASSLARATYEQYF
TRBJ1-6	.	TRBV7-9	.	TGTGCCAGCGCCCGGCGGGGAGGGAGTGGTTCACCCCTCCACTTT	CASARRGGSGSPLHF
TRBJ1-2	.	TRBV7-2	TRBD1	TGTGCCAGCAGCACCCGACAGGGGCCCAGAAACTATGGCTACACCTTC	CASSTRQGPRNYGYTF
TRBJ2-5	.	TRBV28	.	TGTGCCAGCAGTTTAATGGAGACCCAGTACTTC	CASSLMETQYF
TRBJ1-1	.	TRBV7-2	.	TGTGCCAGCAGCTCCCCCGTTGTGGGGTTGGGGGCTTTCTTT	CASSSPVVGLGAFF
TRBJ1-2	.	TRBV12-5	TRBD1	TGTGCTAGTTCCTCCCAGGGGGGGGCTGGCTACACCTTC	CASSSQGGAGYTF
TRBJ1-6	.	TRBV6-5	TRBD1	TGTGCCAGCAGTTACGAGAGGGGGCCGAATTCACCCCTCCACTTT	CASSYERGPNSPLHF
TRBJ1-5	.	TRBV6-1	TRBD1	TGTGCCAGCAGTTCTGACAGGGTAGGCAATCAGCCCCAGCATTTT	CASSSDRVGNQPQHF
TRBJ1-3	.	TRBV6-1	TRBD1	TGTGCCAGCAGGATGACAGGGAGCAACACCATATATTTT	CASRMTGSNTIYF
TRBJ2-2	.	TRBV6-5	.	TGTGCCACGGTAGGGGGATTCACCGGGGAGCTGTTTTTT	CATVGGFTGELFF
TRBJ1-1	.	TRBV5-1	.	TGCGCCAGCAGCCCTCAAACATTGAACACTGAAGCTTTCTTT	CASSPQTLNTEAFF
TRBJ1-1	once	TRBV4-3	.	TGCGCCAGCAGCTACAAGGGTGACACTGAAGCTTTCTTT	CASSYKGDTEAFF
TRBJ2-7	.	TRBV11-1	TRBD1	TGTGCCAGCAGCTTAGAGGGACAGGGTGCCTACGAGCAGTACTTC	CASSLEGQGAYEQYF